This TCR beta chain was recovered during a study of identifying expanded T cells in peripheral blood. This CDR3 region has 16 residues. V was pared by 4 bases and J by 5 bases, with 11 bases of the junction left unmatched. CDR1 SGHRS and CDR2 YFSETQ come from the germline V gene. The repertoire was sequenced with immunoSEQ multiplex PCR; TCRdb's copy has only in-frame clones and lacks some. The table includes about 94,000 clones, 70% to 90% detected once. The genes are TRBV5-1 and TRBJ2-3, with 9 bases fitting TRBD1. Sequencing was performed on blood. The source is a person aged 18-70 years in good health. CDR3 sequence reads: CASSPRGQGNRDTQYF. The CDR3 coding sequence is TGCGCCAGCAGCCCCAGAGGACAGGGGAATCGAGATACGCAGTATTTT.